This T cell receptor beta chain was retrieved from a study of early T cells in non-severe SARS-CoV-2 infection. Unique molecular identifiers were attached to individual cDNA molecules. TCRdb processed the 5' RACE reads anew with MiXCR; each CDR3 protein has one entry. The sample includes tens of thousands of distinct CDR3 sequences, 12% of them seen just once. This clonotype came up a few times. CDR3 length: 16 amino acids. The junction had 8 bases not matched to a gene; V was cut back by 6 bases and J by 5 bases. Per germline, CDR1 MNHEY and CDR2 SMNVEV (reference sequence). Material for sequencing was whole blood. The chain links TRBV27 to TRBJ1-6; TRBD1 agrees at 9 bases. The TCR was taken from an adult who was a healthcare worker with PCR-confirmed SARS-CoV-2 infection or an uninfected control (not recorded which). Here the CDR3 reads CASRTARDRDNSPLHF. The CDR3 DNA reads as TGTGCCAGCAGAACCGCCCGGGACAGGGATAATTCACCCCTCCACTTT.